The 10 T cell receptor beta chains below were found in one sample sequenced in a study of cytomegalovirus exposure and HLA in healthy donors. Using immunoSEQ multiplex PCR, the repertoire was profiled, and TCRdb retains in-frame clones only, with some absent. The sample lists some 54,000 clones, about nine tenths occurring once. The source material was PBMCs. The receptors stem from a man between 18 and 29 years old in good health and CMV-seronegative.

The rearrangement links TRBV6-6 to TRBJ1-1; D is perhaps TRBD1 (6 bases). With 7 bases removed from V and 1 base from J, the gap between germline ends came to 10 bases. This CDR3 contains 13 residues. Germline CDR1 reads MNHNY; CDR2 reads SVGAGI (reference sequence). CDR3 sequence reads: CASKRGQNTEAFF. DNA of the CDR3: TGTGCCAGCAAACGGGGACAGAACACTGAAGCTTTCTTT.

The chain couples TRBV7-9 to TRBJ2-3; the match to TRBD1 covers 11 bases. The CDR3 is 15 residues long. Germline values: CDR1 SEHNR, CDR2 FQNEAQ (reference sequence). Losses at the gene ends were 3 bases for V and 4 bases for J; bases not matched to a gene: 3. The CDR3 reads CASSFEGQGADTQYF. CDR3 sequence (DNA): TGTGCCAGCAGCTTTGAGGGACAGGGGGCAGATACGCAGTATTTT.

V gene TRBV6-5 combines with J gene TRBJ1-2, with D unresolved. The germline V gene encodes CDR1 MNHEY and CDR2 SVGAGI. V was pared by 0 bases and J by 4 bases, with 9 bases between. This CDR3 region has 14 residues. CDR3 protein: CASSYSGGSYGYTF. The CDR3 DNA follows: TGTGCCAGCAGTTACTCTGGCGGGAGCTATGGCTACACCTTC.

This clone turned up a few times. The chain uses TRBV6-5 and TRBJ2-7; maybe TRBD2 (5 bases). The germline CDR1 and CDR2 sequences are MNHEY and SVGAGI. The CDR3 is 15 residues long. Trimming took off 0 bases at V and 2 bases at J, with 11 bases between the two ends. The CDR3 loop reads CASSYSPSGPYEQYF. The CDR3 DNA reads as TGTGCCAGCAGTTACTCTCCAAGCGGCCCCTACGAGCAGTACTTC.

This clone occurred once. The chain carries TRBV10-3 and TRBJ2-3; 8 bases map to TRBD2. Unmatched junction bases numbered 13, after V lost 9 bases and J lost 5 bases. There are 15 residues in the CDR3. The germline V gene encodes CDR1 ENHRY and CDR2 SYGVKD. The CDR3 loop is CAMSSGPGAEDTQYF. In DNA form, the CDR3 reads TGTGCCATGTCTAGCGGGCCTGGGGCAGAAGATACGCAGTATTTT.

This chain links TRBV5-6 with TRBJ2-2, with 8 bases matching TRBD2. CDR1 and CDR2 from the germline V gene are SGHDT and YYEEEE. V lost 4 bases, J lost 1 base, and 6 bases stayed unmatched. This CDR3 is built from 16 residues. This chain's CDR3 is CASSLGAGENTGELFF. The CDR3 DNA follows: TGTGCCAGCAGCCTGGGAGCGGGAGAGAACACCGGGGAGCTGTTTTTT.

This clone was observed a single time. V and J are TRBV6-5 and TRBJ2-3; 9 bases fit TRBD2. After removal of 4 bases from V and 4 bases from J, the junction contained 9 bases not matched to a gene. The CDR3 consists of 16 residues. Germline V lookup: CDR1 MNHEY, CDR2 SVGAGI. The CDR3 coding sequence is TGTGCCAGCAGTTCCATAGCGGGAGTTAGAGCAGATACGCAGTATTTT. Protein: CASSSIAGVRADTQYF.

The rearrangement links TRBV2 to TRBJ2-7, with 10 bases identical to TRBD1. V dropped 9 bases and J dropped 3; count of bases not matched to a gene: 5. The germline gives CDR1 SNHLY, CDR2 FYNNEI. The CDR3 is 13 amino acids. CDR3 protein: CASCGTGVYEQYF. The CDR3 coding sequence is TGTGCCAGTTGCGGGACAGGGGTCTACGAGCAGTACTTC.

The chain uses TRBV19 and TRBJ1-5, with TRBD1 identical over 10 bases. Germline V gene sequence: CDR1 LNHDA, CDR2 SQIVND (reference sequence). V trimming: 4 bases; J trimming: 5 bases; junction bases outside the gene matches: 14. The CDR3 has 18 residues. CDR3 nucleotide sequence: TGTGCCAGTAGTACCTCTCCATCGACAGGGGGCGCGTATCAGCCCCAGCATTTT. This gives the protein CASSTSPSTGGAYQPQHF.

This chain joins TRBV5-5 and TRBJ2-5; no reliable D call. V was pared by 1 base and J by 1 base, with 5 bases between. CDR1 is SGHKS and CDR2 is YYEKEE in the germline V gene (reference sequence). This CDR3 comprises 13 residues. The CDR3 nucleotides read TGTGCCAGCAGCTTGTTACTCCAAGAGACCCAGTACTTC. Protein sequence: CASSLLLQETQYF.